The 19 T cell receptor beta chains listed next were all sequenced from one sample in a study of T cell changes during pregnancy in multiple sclerosis. The assay was immunoSEQ multiplex PCR, and TCRdb's table has in-frame clones only and misses some. The sample yields approximately 97,000 clones, 90% to 95% seen once. The material sequenced was peripheral blood, taken after pregnancy. These receptors all come from a female donor in good health, enrolled as a control in a pregnancy study.

The rearrangement uses TRBV5-4 and TRBJ2-3; D possibly corresponds to TRBD2 (5 bases). Germline loops: CDR1 SGHNT, CDR2 YYREEE (reference sequence). The CDR3 length is 14 residues. Trimming pared 2 bases from V and 6 bases from J, leaving 13 bases between. CDR3 DNA sequence: TGTGCCAGCAGCTTAGTGATGACGGGGGATACGCAGTATTTT. Protein sequence: CASSLVMTGDTQYF.

Regarding this clone: The junction departs from germline at one end; a sequencing error may be responsible. The gene calls are TRBV7-7 and TRBJ1-2; tentatively, D is TRBD1 (5 bases). The length of the CDR3 is 13 residues. Germline V lookup: CDR1 SSHAT, CDR2 FNYEAQ (reference sequence). The CDR3 spells CASSPGPSYGYTF. The CDR3 DNA reads TGTGCTAGCAGCCCAGGGCCTTCCTATGGCTACACCTTC.

V is TRBV11-2 and J is TRBJ2-7, with a tentative D call TRBD2 (5 bases). CDR3 size: 15 residues. CDR1 is SGHAT, CDR2 FQNNGV, per germline. Trimming took 5 bases from V and 4 from J, leaving 18 bases between them. DNA of the CDR3: TGTGCCAGCAGCGGGTCTTTGGGTGGCGGGTACGAGCAGTACTTC. Translating it yields CASSGSLGGGYEQYF.

This rearrangement joins TRBV28 to TRBJ2-7, with a weak D call TRBD2 (6 bases). CDR3 length: 14 residues. Germline values: CDR1 MDHEN, CDR2 SYDVKM. Trimming removed 2 bases at V and 3 bases at J, with 11 bases between. The CDR3 here is CASSLVGGIYEQYF. In DNA form, the CDR3 reads TGTGCCAGCAGTTTAGTCGGGGGTATCTACGAGCAGTACTTC.

The V call is TRBV5-3, the J call TRBJ1-2; the match to TRBD1 covers 7 bases. TRBV5-3 is an ORF; its function is uncertain. The CDR3 consists of 16 residues. The V and J ends lost 5 bases and 5 bases, in that order; junction bases with no gene match: 15. The CDR3 loop is CARSRDREIYGYGYTF. For the CDR3, the DNA is TGTGCCAGAAGTCGAGACAGGGAGATTTATGGGTATGGCTACACCTTC.

The chain links TRBV5-6 to TRBJ2-3, with a weak D call TRBD1 (5 bases). In germline, CDR1 is SGHDT, CDR2 YYEEEE. Trimming took 4 bases from V and 10 from J, leaving 13 bases between them. This CDR3 spans 12 amino acids. CDR3 residues: CASSPQEYPQYF. CDR3 nucleotide sequence: TGTGCCAGCAGCCCACAGGAGTATCCGCAGTATTTT. Combining the CDR3 with reference TRBV5-6 and TRBJ2-3 gives the whole variable domain DAGVTQSPTHLIKTRGQQVTLRCSPKSGHDTVSWYQQALGQGPQFIFQYYEEEERQRGNFPDRFSGHQFPNYSSELNVNALLLGDSALYLCASSPQEYPQYFGPGTRLTVL.

V and J are TRBV6-1 and TRBJ1-1; D is possibly TRBD1 (6 bases). Germline V gives CDR1 MNHNS, CDR2 SASEGT. V dropped 6 bases and J dropped 1 base, with 15 bases sitting between them. This CDR3 region has 15 residues. The CDR3 sequence: CASRTNPDRNTEAFF. CDR3 in DNA: TGTGCCAGCAGGACTAACCCGGACAGGAACACTGAAGCTTTCTTT.

The chain combines TRBV5-6 with TRBJ2-7, with a weak D call TRBD1 (6 bases). The CDR3 is made up of 13 amino acids. The V and J ends lost 3 bases and 5 bases respectively, with 12 bases between them. Germline V gives CDR1 SGHDT, CDR2 YYEEEE. CDR3 nucleotides: TGTGCCAGCAGCTCAGCTGGGACAAACGAGCAGTACTTC. This encodes CASSSAGTNEQYF.

The CDR3 here is CASSHQDRLDYEQYF. CDR3 in DNA: TGCGCCAGCAGCCACCAGGACAGGTTAGACTACGAGCAGTACTTC. This rearrangement joins TRBV5-1 to TRBJ2-7; 7 bases fit TRBD1. This CDR3 spans 15 amino acids. V gave up 4 bases and J gave up 3 bases; unmatched junction bases: 10. CDR1 is SGHRS, CDR2 YFSETQ, per germline.

This clone has a single count. This chain joins TRBV6-4 and TRBJ1-2, with D tentatively TRBD1 (5 bases). V gave up 3 bases and J gave up 7 bases, with 12 bases separating them. The germline gives CDR1 MRHNA, CDR2 SNTAGT. The CDR3 sequence is 13 residues long. CDR3 sequence: CASSERQGSGYTF. Here the CDR3 DNA reads TGTGCCAGCAGTGAGCGGCAGGGTTCTGGCTACACCTTC.

The rearrangement links TRBV29-1 to TRBJ1-1, with D possibly being TRBD1 (6 bases). This CDR3 has 13 residues. Germline V CDR1 and CDR2: SQVTM, ANQGSEA. Trimming removed 2 bases from V and 1 base from J, with 8 bases in between. CDR3: CSVERGTNTEAFF. As DNA, the CDR3 is TGCAGCGTTGAAAGGGGGACGAACACTGAAGCTTTCTTT.

The J gene is TRBJ2-1, the V gene TRBV5-1, with D possibly being TRBD2 (6 bases). Trimming cost V 5 bases and J 3 bases, with 18 bases left between them. The CDR3 sequence is 16 residues long. Germline V gene data show CDR1 as SGHRS and CDR2 as YFSETQ. This CDR3 reads CASRGAGTLDYNEQFF. For the CDR3, the DNA is TGCGCCAGCAGAGGGGCCGGGACTTTGGACTACAATGAGCAGTTCTTC.

The gene calls are TRBV14 and TRBJ1-6, with D perhaps matching TRBD1 (6 bases). V dropped 4 bases and J dropped 3 bases, with 13 bases sitting between them. Germline CDR1 is SGHDN and CDR2 is FVKESK. The CDR3 consists of 16 residues. CDR3 protein: CASSREEGGYNSPLHF. DNA of the CDR3: TGTGCCAGCAGCCGAGAGGAAGGGGGCTATAATTCACCCCTCCACTTT. The full variable domain, its missing parts supplied by reference TRBV14 and TRBJ1-6, is EAGVTQFPSHSVIEKGQTVTLRCDPISGHDNLYWYRRVMGKEIKFLLHFVKESKQDESGMPNNRFLAERTGGTYSTLKVQPAELEDSGVYFCASSREEGGYNSPLHFGNGTRLTVT.

V and J are TRBV2 and TRBJ1-1, with D hard to call. The germline V and J ends were trimmed by 7 bases and 4 bases, with 7 bases remaining between them. Germline V gene lookup returns CDR1 SNHLY and CDR2 FYNNEI. The length of the CDR3 is 11 residues. The CDR3 bases are TGTGCCAGCAAGCAGGCCACTGAAGCTTTCTTT. This sequence encodes CASKQATEAFF.

The chain joins TRBV19 to TRBJ1-5; tentative D call: TRBD1 (5 bases). The CDR3 loop spans 22 amino acids. From germline, CDR1 is LNHDA and CDR2 SQIVND (reference sequence). Trimming stripped 5 bases from V and 0 bases from J, with 32 bases between. The CDR3 coding sequence is TGTGCCAGTAGTGAGAGACAGCAATACCTCCTCCCTACAACTTATAGCAATCAGCCCCAGCATTTT. Amino acid sequence: CASSERQQYLLPTTYSNQPQHF.

The chain combines TRBV29-1 with TRBJ1-1; a possible D gene is TRBD1 (5 bases). The germline V gene encodes CDR1 SQVTM and CDR2 ANQGSEA. The V and J ends lost 2 bases and 5 bases respectively, with 12 bases between them. The CDR3 covers 13 residues. The CDR3 region has the DNA TGCAGCGTTGAACGGGACTCTTGGACTGAAGCTTTCTTT. Residues: CSVERDSWTEAFF.

In DNA form, the CDR3 reads TGTGCCATCAGTGAGGCTGGACAGGGGGGGCCCCGGGGGGTGTCTGATGAGCAGTTCTTC. This sequence encodes CAISEAGQGGPRGVSDEQFF. The J gene is TRBJ2-1, the V gene TRBV10-3, with 10 nucleotides matching TRBD1. Germline CDR1 reads ENHRY; CDR2 reads SYGVKD. The CDR3 is 20 amino acids. The V and J ends lost 2 bases and 8 bases, in that order; junction bases with no gene match: 21.

This clone was observed once. The chain's CDR3 is CASSQDLGAGGSPLHF. In DNA, the CDR3 is TGCGCCAGCAGCCAAGATTTAGGGGCTGGTGGGTCACCCCTCCACTTT. The rearrangement uses TRBV4-3 and TRBJ1-6; weak D call: TRBD1 (5 bases). Trimming shortened V by 0 bases and J by 10 bases, and 16 bases separated the two germline ends. In germline, CDR1 is LGHNA, CDR2 YSLEER. This CDR3 region has 16 residues.

As concerns this clone: This sample includes further DNA sequences coding for the same CDR3. This chain links TRBV7-9 with TRBJ2-6; possibly TRBD1 for D (6 bases). The CDR3 is 16 residues long. The germline CDR1 and CDR2 sequences are SEHNR and FQNEAQ (reference sequence). V was cut by 3 bases and J by 0 bases, with 9 bases left in between. The CDR3 nucleotides are TGTGCCAGCAGCTTGACAGGACTCTCTGGGGCCAACGTCCTGACTTTC. The encoded protein is CASSLTGLSGANVLTF.